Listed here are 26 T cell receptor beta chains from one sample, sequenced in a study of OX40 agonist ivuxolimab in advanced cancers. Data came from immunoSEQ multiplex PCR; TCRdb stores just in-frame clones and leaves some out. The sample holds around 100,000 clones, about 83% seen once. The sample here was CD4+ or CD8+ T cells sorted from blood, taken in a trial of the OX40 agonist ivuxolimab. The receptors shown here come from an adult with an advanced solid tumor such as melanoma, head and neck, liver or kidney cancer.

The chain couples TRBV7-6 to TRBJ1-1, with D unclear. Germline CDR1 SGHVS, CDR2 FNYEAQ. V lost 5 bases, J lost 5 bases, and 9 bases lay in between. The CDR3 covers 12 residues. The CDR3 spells CASSQSGTEAFF. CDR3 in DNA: TGTGCCAGCAGCCAAAGTGGGACTGAAGCTTTCTTT.

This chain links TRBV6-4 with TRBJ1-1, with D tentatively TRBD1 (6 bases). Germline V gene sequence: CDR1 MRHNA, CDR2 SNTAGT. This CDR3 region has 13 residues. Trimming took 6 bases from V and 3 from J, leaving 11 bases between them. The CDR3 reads CASREDSYTEAFF. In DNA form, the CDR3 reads TGTGCCAGCAGAGAGGACAGTTACACTGAAGCTTTCTTT.

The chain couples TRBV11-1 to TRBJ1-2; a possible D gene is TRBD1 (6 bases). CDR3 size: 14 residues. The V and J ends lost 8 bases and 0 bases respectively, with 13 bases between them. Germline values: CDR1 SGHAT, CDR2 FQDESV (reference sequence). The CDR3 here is CASAGQIPNYGYTF. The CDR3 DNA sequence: TGTGCCAGCGCTGGACAGATCCCTAACTATGGCTACACCTTC. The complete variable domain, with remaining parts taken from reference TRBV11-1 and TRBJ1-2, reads EAEVAQSPRYKITEKSQAVAFWCDPISGHATLYWYRQILGQGPELLVQFQDESVVDDSQLPKDRFSAERLKGVDSTLKIQPAELGDSAMYLCASAGQIPNYGYTFGSGTRLTVV.

The CDR3 DNA follows: TGCGCCAGCAGCTTGGAGGCGTCTAACTATGGCTACACCTTC. Translation gives CASSLEASNYGYTF. V usage is TRBV5-1 and J usage is TRBJ1-2; no definite D call. V dropped 0 bases and J dropped 0 bases, with 6 bases sitting between them. From germline, CDR1 is SGHRS and CDR2 YFSETQ. The CDR3 sequence is 14 residues long.

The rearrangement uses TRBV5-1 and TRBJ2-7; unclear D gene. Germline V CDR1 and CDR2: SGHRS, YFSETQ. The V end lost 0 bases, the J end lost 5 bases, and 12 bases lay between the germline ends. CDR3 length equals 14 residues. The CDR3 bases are TGCGCCAGCAGCTTGGAAGGGCCCGGCGACGAGCAGTACTTC. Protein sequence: CASSLEGPGDEQYF.

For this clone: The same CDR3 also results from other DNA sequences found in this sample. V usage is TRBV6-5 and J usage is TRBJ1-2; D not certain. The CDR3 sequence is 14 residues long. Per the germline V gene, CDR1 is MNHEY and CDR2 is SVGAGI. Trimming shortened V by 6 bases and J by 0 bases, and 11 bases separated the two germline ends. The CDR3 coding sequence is TGTGCCAGCAGACTGGACGGAGCTAACTATGGCTACACCTTC. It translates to CASRLDGANYGYTF.

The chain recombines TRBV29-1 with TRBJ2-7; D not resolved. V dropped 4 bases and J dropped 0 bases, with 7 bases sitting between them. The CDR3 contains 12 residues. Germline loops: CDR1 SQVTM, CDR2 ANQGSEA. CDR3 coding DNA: TGCAGCGTTGGGGAAGGCTCCTACGAGCAGTACTTC. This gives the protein CSVGEGSYEQYF.

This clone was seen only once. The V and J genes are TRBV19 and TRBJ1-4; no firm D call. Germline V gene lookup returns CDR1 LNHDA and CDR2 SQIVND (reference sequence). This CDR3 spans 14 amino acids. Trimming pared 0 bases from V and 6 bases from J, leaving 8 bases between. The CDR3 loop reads CASSIDLTDEKLFF. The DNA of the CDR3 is TGTGCCAGTAGTATAGATCTCACAGATGAAAAACTGTTTTTT.

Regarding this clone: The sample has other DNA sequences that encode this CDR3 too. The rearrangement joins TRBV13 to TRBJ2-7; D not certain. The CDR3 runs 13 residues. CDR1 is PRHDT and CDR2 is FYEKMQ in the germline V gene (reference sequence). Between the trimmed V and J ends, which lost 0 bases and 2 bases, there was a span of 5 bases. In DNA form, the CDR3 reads TGTGCCAGCAGCTTAGGGACGGCCTACGAGCAGTACTTC. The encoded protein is CASSLGTAYEQYF.

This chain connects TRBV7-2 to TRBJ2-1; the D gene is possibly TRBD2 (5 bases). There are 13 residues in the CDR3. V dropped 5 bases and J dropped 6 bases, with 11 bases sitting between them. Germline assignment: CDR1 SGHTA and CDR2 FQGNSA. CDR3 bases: TGTGCCAGCAGCCCAAGACGGGGCAATGAGCAGTTCTTC. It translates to CASSPRRGNEQFF.

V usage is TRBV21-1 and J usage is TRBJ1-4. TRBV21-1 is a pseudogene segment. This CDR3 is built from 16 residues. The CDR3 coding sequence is TGTGCCAGCAGCAAGCCTCCAAGTGGTCGGATGGAAAAACTGTTTTTT. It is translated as CASSKPPSGRMEKLFF.

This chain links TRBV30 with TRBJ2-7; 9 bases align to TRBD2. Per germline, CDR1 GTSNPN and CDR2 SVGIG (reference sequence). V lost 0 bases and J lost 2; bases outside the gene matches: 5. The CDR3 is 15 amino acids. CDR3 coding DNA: TGTGCCTGGAGTGTGCTAGCGGGGACCACCTACGAGCAGTACTTC. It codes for CAWSVLAGTTYEQYF.

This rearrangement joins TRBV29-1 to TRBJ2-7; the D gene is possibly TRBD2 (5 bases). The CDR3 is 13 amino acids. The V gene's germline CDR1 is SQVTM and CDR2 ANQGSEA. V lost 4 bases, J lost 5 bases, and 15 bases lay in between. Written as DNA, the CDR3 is TGCAGCGTTGGACCTCCCACCGGGGACGAGCAGTACTTC. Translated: CSVGPPTGDEQYF.

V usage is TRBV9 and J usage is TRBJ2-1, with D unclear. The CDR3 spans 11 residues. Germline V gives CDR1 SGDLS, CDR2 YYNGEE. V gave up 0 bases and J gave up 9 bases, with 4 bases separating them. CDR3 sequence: CASSVGSEQFF. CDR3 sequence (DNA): TGTGCCAGCAGCGTAGGTAGTGAGCAGTTCTTC.

In DNA, the CDR3 is TGCGCCAGCAGGGATAGCGAGCGGGGGAGCTCCTACAATGAGCAGTTCTTC. Translation: CASRDSERGSSYNEQFF. This chain links TRBV10-2 with TRBJ2-1; 8 nucleotides agree with TRBD2. The CDR3 sequence is 17 residues long. Germline V gene lookup returns CDR1 WSHSY and CDR2 SAAADI. The V segment lost 6 bases and the J segment 0 bases; nucleotides outside the gene matches: 10.

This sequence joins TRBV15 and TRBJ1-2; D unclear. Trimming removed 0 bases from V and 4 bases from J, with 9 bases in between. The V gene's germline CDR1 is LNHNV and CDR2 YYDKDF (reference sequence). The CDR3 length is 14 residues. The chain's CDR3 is CATSRDLLGYGYTF. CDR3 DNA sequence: TGTGCCACCAGCAGAGATCTATTGGGCTATGGCTACACCTTC. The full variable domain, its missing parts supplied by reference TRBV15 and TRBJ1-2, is DAMVIQNPRYQVTQFGKPVTLSCSQTLNHNVMYWYQQKSSQAPKLLFHYYDKDFNNEADTPDNFQSRRPNTSFCFLDIRSPGLGDTAMYLCATSRDLLGYGYTFGSGTRLTVV.

The CDR3 DNA is TGTGCCAGCAGCCTCTCCGGGGGGCGGAATGAAGCTTTCTTT. Its protein product is CASSLSGGRNEAFF. The chain links TRBV6-5 to TRBJ1-1; TRBD1 might be the D (6 bases). V lost 6 bases and J lost 7, with 18 bases in between. This CDR3 region has 14 residues. Germline V gene lookup returns CDR1 MNHEY and CDR2 SVGAGI.

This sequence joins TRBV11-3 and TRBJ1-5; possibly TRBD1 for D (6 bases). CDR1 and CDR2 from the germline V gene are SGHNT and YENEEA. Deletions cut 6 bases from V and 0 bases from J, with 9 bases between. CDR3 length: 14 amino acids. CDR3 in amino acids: CASRATGSNQPQHF. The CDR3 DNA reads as TGTGCCAGCAGAGCGACAGGTAGCAATCAGCCCCAGCATTTT.

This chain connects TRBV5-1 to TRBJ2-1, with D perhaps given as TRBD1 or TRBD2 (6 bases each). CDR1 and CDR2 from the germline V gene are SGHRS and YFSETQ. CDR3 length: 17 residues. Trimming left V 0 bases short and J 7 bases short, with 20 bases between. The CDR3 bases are TGCGCCAGCAGCTTGGCCCCCCCGGGGGCGCTCGGGAATGAGCAGTTCTTC. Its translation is CASSLAPPGALGNEQFF.

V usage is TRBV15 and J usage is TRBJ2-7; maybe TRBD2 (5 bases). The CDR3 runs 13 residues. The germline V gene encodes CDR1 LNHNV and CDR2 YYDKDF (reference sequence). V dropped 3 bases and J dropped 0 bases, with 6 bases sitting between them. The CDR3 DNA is TGTGCCACCAGCAGGCGGGCCTCCTACGAGCAGTACTTC. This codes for CATSRRASYEQYF.

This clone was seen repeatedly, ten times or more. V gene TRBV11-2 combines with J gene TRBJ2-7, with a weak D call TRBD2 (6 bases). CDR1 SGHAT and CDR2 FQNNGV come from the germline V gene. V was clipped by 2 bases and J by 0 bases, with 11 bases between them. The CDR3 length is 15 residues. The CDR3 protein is CASSLTRTISYEQYF. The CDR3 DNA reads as TGTGCCAGCAGCTTAACTAGGACTATCTCCTACGAGCAGTACTTC. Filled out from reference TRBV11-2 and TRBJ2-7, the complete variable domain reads EAGVAQSPRYKIIEKRQSVAFWCNPISGHATLYWYQQILGQGPKLLIQFQNNGVVDDSQLPKDRFSAERLKGVDSTLKIQPAKLEDSAVYLCASSLTRTISYEQYFGPGTRLTVT.

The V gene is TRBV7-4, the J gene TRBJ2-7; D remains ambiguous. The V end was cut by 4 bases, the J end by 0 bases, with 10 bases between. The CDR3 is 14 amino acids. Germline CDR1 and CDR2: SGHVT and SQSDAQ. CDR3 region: CASSSSPFSYEQYF. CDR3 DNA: TGTGCCAGCAGCTCGTCCCCCTTCTCCTACGAGCAGTACTTC.

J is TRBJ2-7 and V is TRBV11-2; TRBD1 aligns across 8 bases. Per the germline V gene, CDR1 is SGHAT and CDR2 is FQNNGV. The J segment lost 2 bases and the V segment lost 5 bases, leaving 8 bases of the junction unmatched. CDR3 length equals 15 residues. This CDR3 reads CASSPTGGTTYEQYF. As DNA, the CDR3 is TGTGCCAGCAGCCCCACAGGGGGAACCACCTACGAGCAGTACTTC.

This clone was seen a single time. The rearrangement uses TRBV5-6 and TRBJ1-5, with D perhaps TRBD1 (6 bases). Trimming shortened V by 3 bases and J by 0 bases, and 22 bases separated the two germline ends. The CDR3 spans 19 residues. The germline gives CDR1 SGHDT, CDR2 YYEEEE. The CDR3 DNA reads TGTGCCAGCAGCTCGTCTACAGGGAGCGTGAGGGGTAGCAATCAGCCCCAGCATTTT. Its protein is CASSSSTGSVRGSNQPQHF.

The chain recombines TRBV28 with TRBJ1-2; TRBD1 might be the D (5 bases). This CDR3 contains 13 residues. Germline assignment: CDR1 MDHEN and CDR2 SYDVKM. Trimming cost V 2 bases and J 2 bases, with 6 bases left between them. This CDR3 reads CASSLRQNYGYTF. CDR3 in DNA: TGTGCCAGCAGTTTAAGACAGAACTATGGCTACACCTTC.

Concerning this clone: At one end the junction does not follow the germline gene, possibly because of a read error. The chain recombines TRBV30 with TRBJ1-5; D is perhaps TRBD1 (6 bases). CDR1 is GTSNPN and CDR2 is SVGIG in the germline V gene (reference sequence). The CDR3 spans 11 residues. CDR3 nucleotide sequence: TGTGCCTGGAGTGTAGGGGGGATGGTATTTTTT. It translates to CAWSVGGMVFF.